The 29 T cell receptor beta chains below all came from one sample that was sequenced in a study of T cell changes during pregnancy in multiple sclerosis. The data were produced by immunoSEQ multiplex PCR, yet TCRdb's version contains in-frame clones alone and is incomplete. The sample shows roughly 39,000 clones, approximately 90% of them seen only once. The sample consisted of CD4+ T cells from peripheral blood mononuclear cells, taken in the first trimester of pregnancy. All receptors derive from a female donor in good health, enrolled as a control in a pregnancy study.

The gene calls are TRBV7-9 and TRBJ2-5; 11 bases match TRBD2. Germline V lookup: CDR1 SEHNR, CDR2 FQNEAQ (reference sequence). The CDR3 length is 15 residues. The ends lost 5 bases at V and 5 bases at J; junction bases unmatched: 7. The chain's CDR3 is CASSPRGTSGETQYF. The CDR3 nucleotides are TGTGCCAGCAGCCCGAGAGGGACTAGCGGCGAGACCCAGTACTTC.

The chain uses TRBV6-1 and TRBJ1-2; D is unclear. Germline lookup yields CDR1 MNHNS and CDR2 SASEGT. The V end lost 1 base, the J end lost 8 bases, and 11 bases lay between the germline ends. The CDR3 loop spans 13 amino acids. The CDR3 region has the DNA TGTGCCAGCAGTGAAGTGGCGGAACGAGGCTACACCTTC. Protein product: CASSEVAERGYTF.

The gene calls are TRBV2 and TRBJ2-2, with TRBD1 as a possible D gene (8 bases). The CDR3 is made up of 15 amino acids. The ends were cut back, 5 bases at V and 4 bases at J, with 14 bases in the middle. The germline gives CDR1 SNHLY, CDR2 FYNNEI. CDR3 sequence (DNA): TGTGCCAGCAGTCCGGACAGGGAGGGCACCGGGGAGCTGTTTTTT. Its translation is CASSPDREGTGELFF.

Written as DNA, the CDR3 is TGTGCCAGCAGTGCTCGGGGGGGCGGGATGGAGACCCAGTACTTC. Its protein product is CASSARGGGMETQYF. The chain links TRBV6-5 to TRBJ2-5, with 8 bases matching TRBD2. The CDR3 contains 15 residues. With V trimmed by 5 bases and J by 5 bases, 10 bases remained unmatched. CDR1 is MNHEY and CDR2 is SVGAGI in the germline V gene.

For the CDR3, the DNA is TGTGCCAGCAGCTTGGGGGACAGGGGTGGCTATGGCTACACCTTC. It encodes CASSLGDRGGYGYTF. The chain links TRBV5-4 to TRBJ1-2, with TRBD1 identical over 10 bases. With 0 bases clipped from V and 4 bases from J, the junction kept 3 bases outside the gene matches. The CDR3 is 15 residues long. CDR1 is SGHNT, CDR2 YYREEE, per germline (reference sequence).

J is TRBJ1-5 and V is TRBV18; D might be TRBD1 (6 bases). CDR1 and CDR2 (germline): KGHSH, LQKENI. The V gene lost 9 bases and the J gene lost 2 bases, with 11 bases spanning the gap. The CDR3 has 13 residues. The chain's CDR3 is CASTGLGNQPQHF. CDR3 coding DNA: TGTGCCAGTACAGGGTTGGGCAATCAGCCCCAGCATTTT. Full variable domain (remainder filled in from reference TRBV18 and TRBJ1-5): NAGVMQNPRHLVRRRGQEARLRCSPMKGHSHVYWYRQLPEEGLKFMVYLQKENIIDESGMPKERFSAEFPKEGPSILRIQQVVRGDSAAYFCASTGLGNQPQHFGDGTRLSIL.

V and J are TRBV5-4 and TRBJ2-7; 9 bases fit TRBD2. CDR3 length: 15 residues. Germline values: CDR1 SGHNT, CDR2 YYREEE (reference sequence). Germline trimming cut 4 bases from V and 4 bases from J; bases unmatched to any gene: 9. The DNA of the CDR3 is TGTGCCAGCAGCCGAGATAGCGGGGGAGTGTACGAGCAGTACTTC. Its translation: CASSRDSGGVYEQYF.

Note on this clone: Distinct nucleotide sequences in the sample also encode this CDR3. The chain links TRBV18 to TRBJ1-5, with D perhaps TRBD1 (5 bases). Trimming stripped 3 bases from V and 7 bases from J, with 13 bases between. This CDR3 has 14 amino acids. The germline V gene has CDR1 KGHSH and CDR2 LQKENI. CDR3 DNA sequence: TGTGCCAGCTCACCGGGGCCCGGGTTCCAGCCCCAGCATTTT. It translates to CASSPGPGFQPQHF.

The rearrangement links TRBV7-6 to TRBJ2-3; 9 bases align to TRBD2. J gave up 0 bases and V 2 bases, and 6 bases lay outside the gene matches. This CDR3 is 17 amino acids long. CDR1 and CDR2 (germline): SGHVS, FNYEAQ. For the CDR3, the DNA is TGTGCCAGCAGCTTACTGGCGGGGGGGACTAGCACAGATACGCAGTATTTT. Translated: CASSLLAGGTSTDTQYF.

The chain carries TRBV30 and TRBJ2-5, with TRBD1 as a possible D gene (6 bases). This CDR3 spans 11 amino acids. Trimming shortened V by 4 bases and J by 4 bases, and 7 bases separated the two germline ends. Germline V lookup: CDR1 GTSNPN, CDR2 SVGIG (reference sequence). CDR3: CAWKQGETQYF. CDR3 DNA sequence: TGTGCCTGGAAACAGGGAGAGACCCAGTACTTC.

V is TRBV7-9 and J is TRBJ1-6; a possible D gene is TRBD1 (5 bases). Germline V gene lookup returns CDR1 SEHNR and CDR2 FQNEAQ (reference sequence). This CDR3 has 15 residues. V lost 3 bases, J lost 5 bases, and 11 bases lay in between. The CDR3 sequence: CASSFQGGNNSPLHF. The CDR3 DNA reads TGTGCCAGCAGCTTTCAGGGAGGTAATAATTCACCCCTCCACTTT.

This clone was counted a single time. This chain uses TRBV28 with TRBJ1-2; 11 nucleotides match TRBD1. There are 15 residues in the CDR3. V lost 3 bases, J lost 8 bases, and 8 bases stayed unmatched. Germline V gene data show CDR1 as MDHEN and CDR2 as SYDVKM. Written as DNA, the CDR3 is TGTGCCAGCAGTTTTCCCCCGGGACAGGGGGGAGGCTACACCTTC. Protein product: CASSFPPGQGGGYTF.

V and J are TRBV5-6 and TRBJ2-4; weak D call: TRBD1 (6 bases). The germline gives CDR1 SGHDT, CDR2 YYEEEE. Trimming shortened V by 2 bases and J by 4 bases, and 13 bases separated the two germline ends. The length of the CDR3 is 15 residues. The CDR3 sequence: CASSLYRTVKNIQYF. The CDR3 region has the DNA TGTGCCAGCAGCTTATATAGGACAGTTAAAAACATTCAGTACTTC.

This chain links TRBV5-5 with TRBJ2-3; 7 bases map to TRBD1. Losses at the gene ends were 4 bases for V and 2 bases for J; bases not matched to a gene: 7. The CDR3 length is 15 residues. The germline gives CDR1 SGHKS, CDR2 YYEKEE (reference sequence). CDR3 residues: CASSPTGTPTDTQYF. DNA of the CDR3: TGTGCCAGCAGCCCGACAGGGACGCCCACAGATACGCAGTATTTT.

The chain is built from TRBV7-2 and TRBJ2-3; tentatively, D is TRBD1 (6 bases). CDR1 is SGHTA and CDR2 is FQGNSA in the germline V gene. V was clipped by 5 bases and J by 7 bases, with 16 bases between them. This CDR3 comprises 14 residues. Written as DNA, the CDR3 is TGTGCCAGCAGCCCATCGACAGGAGTGAATACGCAGTATTTT. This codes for CASSPSTGVNTQYF.

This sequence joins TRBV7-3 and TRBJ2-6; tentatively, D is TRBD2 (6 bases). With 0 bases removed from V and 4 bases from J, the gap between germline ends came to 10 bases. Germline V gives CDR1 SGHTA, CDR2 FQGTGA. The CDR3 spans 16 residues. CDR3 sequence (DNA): TGTGCCAGCAGCTTAACTCCCGGGAGCGGGGCCAACGTCCTGACTTTC. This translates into CASSLTPGSGANVLTF. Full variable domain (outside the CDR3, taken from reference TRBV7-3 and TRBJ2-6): GAGVSQTPSNKVTEKGKYVELRCDPISGHTALYWYRQSLGQGPEFLIYFQGTGAADDSGLPNDRFFAVRPEGSVSTLKIQRTERGDSAVYLCASSLTPGSGANVLTFGAGSRLTVL.

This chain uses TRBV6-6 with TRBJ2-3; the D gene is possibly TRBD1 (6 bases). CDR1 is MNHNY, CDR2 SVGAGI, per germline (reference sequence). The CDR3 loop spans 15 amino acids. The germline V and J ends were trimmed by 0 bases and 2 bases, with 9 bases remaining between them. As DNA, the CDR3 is TGTGCCAGCAGTTACTCCGGGACATCCACAGATACGCAGTATTTT. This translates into CASSYSGTSTDTQYF.

The CDR3 reads CASRTGGSEQYF. The CDR3 DNA follows: TGTGCCAGCAGGACAGGGGGCAGCGAGCAGTACTTC. This chain uses TRBV28 with TRBJ2-7; TRBD1 aligns across 10 bases. Germline lookup yields CDR1 MDHEN and CDR2 SYDVKM. This CDR3 is built from 12 residues. Trimming cost V 6 bases and J 6 bases; bases outside gene matches: 2.

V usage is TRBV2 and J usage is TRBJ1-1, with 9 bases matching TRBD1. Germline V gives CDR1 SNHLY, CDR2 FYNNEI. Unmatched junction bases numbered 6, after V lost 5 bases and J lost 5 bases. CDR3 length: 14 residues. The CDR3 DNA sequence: TGTGCCAGCAGTCCTCGGACAGGGGAAACTGAAGCTTTCTTT. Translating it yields CASSPRTGETEAFF.

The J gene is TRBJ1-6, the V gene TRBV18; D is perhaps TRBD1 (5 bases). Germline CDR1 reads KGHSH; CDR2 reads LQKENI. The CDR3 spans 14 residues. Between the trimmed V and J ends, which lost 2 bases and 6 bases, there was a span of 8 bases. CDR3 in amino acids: CASSPETANSPLHF. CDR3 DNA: TGTGCCAGCTCACCAGAGACAGCTAATTCACCCCTCCACTTT.

The CDR3 region is CAWNPSRQYTGELFF. CDR3 in DNA: TGTGCCTGGAACCCCTCCAGACAGTACACCGGGGAGCTGTTTTTT. This rearrangement joins TRBV30 to TRBJ2-2; D is perhaps TRBD1 (5 bases). Germline loops: CDR1 GTSNPN, CDR2 SVGIG (reference sequence). The CDR3 extends over 15 amino acids. Trimming stripped 4 bases from V and 3 bases from J, with 15 bases between. The complete variable domain, with remaining parts taken from reference TRBV30 and TRBJ2-2, reads SQTIHQWPATLVQPVGSPLSLECTVEGTSNPNLYWYRQAAGRGLQLLFYSVGIGQISSEVPQNLSASRPQDRQFILSSKKLLLSDSGFYLCAWNPSRQYTGELFFGEGSRLTVL.

The CDR3 DNA follows: TGTGCCAGCTCACCCCCTGACAATGAGCAGTTCTTC. This gives the protein CASSPPDNEQFF. The gene calls are TRBV18 and TRBJ2-1; no reliable D call. The CDR3 spans 12 residues. The germline V and J ends were trimmed by 3 bases and 5 bases, with 5 bases remaining between them. CDR1 and CDR2 (germline): KGHSH, LQKENI.

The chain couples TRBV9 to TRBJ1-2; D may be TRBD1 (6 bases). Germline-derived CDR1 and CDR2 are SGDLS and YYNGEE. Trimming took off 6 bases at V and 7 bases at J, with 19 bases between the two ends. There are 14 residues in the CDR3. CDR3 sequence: CASTPGTPPGGYTF. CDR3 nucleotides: TGTGCCAGCACTCCCGGGACACCCCCAGGTGGCTACACCTTC.

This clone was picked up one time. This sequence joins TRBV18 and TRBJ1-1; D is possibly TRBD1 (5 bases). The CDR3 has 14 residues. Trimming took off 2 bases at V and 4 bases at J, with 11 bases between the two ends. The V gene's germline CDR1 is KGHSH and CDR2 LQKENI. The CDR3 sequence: CASSPGVQVTEAFF. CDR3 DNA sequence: TGTGCCAGCTCACCAGGGGTACAGGTCACTGAAGCTTTCTTT.

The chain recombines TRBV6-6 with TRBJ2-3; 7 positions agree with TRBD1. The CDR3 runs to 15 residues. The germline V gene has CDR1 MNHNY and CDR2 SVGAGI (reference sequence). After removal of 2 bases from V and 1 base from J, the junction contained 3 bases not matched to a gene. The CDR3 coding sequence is TGTGCCAGCAGTTACCCTCAGGGGGGCACAGATACGCAGTATTTT. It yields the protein CASSYPQGGTDTQYF.

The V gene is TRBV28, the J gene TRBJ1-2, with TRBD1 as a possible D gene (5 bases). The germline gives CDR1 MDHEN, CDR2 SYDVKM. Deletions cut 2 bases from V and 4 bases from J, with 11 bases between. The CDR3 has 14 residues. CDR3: CASSLTRVGYGYTF. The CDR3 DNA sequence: TGTGCCAGCAGTTTAACCAGGGTGGGCTATGGCTACACCTTC.

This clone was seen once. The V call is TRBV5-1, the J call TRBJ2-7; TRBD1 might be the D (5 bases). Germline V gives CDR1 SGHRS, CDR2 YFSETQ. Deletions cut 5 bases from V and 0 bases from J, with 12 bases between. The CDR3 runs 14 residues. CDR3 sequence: CASSSQGISYEQYF. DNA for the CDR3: TGCGCCAGCAGTTCTCAGGGAATCTCCTACGAGCAGTACTTC.

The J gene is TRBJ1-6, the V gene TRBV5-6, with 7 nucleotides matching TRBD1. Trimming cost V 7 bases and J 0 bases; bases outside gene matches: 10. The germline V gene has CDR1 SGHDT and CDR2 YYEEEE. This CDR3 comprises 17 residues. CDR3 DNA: TGTGCCAGCGTTCGAGGACAGGCCGGCTCCTATAATTCACCCCTCCACTTT. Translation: CASVRGQAGSYNSPLHF.

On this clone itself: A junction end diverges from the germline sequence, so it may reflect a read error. CDR3 in amino acids: CASSSRNVASGELFF. In nucleotides, the CDR3 is TGTGCTAGCAGCTCCCGTAATGTAGCGAGCGGGGAGCTGTTTTTT. This chain links TRBV7-7 with TRBJ2-2; D might be TRBD2 (5 bases). This CDR3 is 15 amino acids long. Germline values: CDR1 SSHAT, CDR2 FNYEAQ (reference sequence).